These 4 T cell receptor beta chains came from one sample sequenced in a study of T cells after yellow fever vaccination. TCRdb fed the 5' RACE reads into MiXCR, producing one record per CDR3 protein. The sample yields about 200,000 distinct CDR3 sequences, about 3% seen once. This specimen consisted of CD4+ T cells sorted from PBMCs, obtained 10 days after the yellow fever booster vaccination. The receptor source for this set is a man between 18 and 35 years old who received the YFV17D yellow fever vaccine.

This chain uses TRBV6-1 with TRBJ1-5; D might be TRBD1 (5 bases). Trimming left V 6 bases short and J 6 bases short, with 12 bases between. The CDR3 has 13 amino acids. Germline values: CDR1 MNHNS, CDR2 SASEGT. This chain's CDR3 is CASSSGWVQPQHF. DNA of the CDR3: TGTGCCAGCAGCTCAGGGTGGGTTCAGCCCCAGCATTTT.

The sample holds many counts of this clonotype. This chain uses TRBV20-1 with TRBJ2-7; 8 nucleotides line up with TRBD2. Trimming removed 5 bases from V and 2 bases from J; junction bases left unmatched: 5. Germline V gene sequence: CDR1 DFQATT, CDR2 SNEGSKA (reference sequence). The CDR3 is 13 residues long. CDR3 nucleotides: TGCAGTGCTGGGGCGGGAGGTCCCTACGAGCAGTACGTC. Residues: CSAGAGGPYEQYV.

This clonotype was recorded a few times. The chain joins TRBV12-3 or TRBV12-4 to TRBJ1-2; no clear D. This CDR3 is 13 amino acids long. The V and J ends lost 2 bases and 4 bases respectively, with 8 bases between them. The CDR3 bases are TGTGCCAGCAGTTTACTGGCTGGCTATGGCTACACCTTC. Its translation: CASSLLAGYGYTF.

This clonotype came up many times. V usage is TRBV27 and J usage is TRBJ1-6; 9 positions match TRBD1. Germline CDR1 MNHEY, CDR2 SMNVEV (reference sequence). The CDR3 covers 14 residues. V gave up 6 bases and J gave up 8 bases; unmatched junction bases: 5. The CDR3 is CASSFTGGHSPLHF. CDR3 nucleotides: TGTGCCAGCAGCTTCACAGGGGGCCATTCACCCCTCCACTTT.